Given below is one T cell receptor (beta chain) in context. The source of the sample is a study of blood T cell repertoires in COVID-19. As for the study in general: Acute and convalescent COVID-19 specimens originated in the United States, Italy and Spain. In each case, the material was cDNA or gDNA derived from T cells, B-cell-depleted T cells, or PBMCs.

The protocol was immunoSEQ multiplex PCR, while the TCRdb copy is restricted to in-frame clones and leaves out a portion. The table has 89,000 or so clones, around 85% seen once. V lost 0 bases to trimming and J lost 8 bases, with 6 bases between them. CDR1 SGHRS and CDR2 YFSETQ come from the germline V gene. This CDR3 spans 13 amino acids. The receptor comes from a man of 80 years or more with acute or convalescent COVID-19. J is TRBJ2-6 and V is TRBV5-1; a possible D gene is TRBD1 (5 bases). The sequenced material came from peripheral blood. The CDR3: CASSLAGSNVLTF. CDR3 nucleotides: TGCGCCAGCAGCTTGGCAGGGTCCAACGTCCTGACTTTC.